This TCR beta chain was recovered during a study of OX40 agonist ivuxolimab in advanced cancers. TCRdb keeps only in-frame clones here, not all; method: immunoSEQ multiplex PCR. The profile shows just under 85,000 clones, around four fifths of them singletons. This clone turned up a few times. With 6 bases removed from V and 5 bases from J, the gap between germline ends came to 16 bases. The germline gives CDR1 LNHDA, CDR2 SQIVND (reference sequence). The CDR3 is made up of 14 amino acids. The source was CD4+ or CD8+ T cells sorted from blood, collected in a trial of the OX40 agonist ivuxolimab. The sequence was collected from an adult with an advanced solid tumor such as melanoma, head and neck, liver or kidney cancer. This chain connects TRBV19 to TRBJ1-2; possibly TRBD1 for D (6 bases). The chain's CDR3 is CASSLETGIYGYTF. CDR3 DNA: TGTGCCAGTAGCCTCGAGACAGGTATATATGGCTACACCTTC.